The 8 T cell receptor beta chains given below trace back to one sample, sequenced in a study of OX40 agonist ivuxolimab in advanced cancers. Using immunoSEQ multiplex PCR, the repertoire was profiled, and TCRdb retains in-frame clones only, with some absent. Among over 45,000 clones listed, roughly 89% were seen once. The starting material was CD4+ or CD8+ T cells sorted from blood, obtained in a trial of the OX40 agonist ivuxolimab. These receptors were collected from an adult with an advanced solid tumor such as melanoma, head and neck, liver or kidney cancer.

This chain joins TRBV29-1 and TRBJ2-1, with 10 positions matching TRBD2. V was pared by 8 bases and J by 1 base, with 11 bases of the junction left unmatched. Germline CDR1 is SQVTM and CDR2 is ANQGSEA. The CDR3 contains 16 residues. CDR3 loop: CSIMGASGRSYNEQFF. CDR3 sequence (DNA): TGCAGCATTATGGGGGCTAGCGGGAGATCCTACAATGAGCAGTTCTTC.

As DNA, the CDR3 is TGTGCCAGCACCCCAGGGCGCGTCCTGACTTTC. Amino acid sequence: CASTPGRVLTF. The J gene is TRBJ2-6, the V gene TRBV6-1, with a tentative D call TRBD1 (5 bases). The ends were cut back, 7 bases at V and 12 bases at J, with 10 bases in the middle. The CDR3 is made up of 11 amino acids. Germline V gene sequence: CDR1 MNHNS, CDR2 SASEGT.

The rearrangement links TRBV18 to TRBJ2-5; TRBD1 might be the D (5 bases). V lost 1 base and J lost 4, with 16 bases in between. The germline V gene encodes CDR1 KGHSH and CDR2 LQKENI. The CDR3 extends over 16 amino acids. The CDR3 protein is CASSPRSTTRVETQYF. In DNA, the CDR3 is TGTGCCAGCTCACCACGGTCCACAACCAGGGTAGAGACCCAGTACTTC.

The table lists this clone with a count of one. The chain combines TRBV11-1 with TRBJ2-1; perhaps TRBD1 as D (6 bases). Germline CDR1 reads SGHAT; CDR2 reads FQDESV (reference sequence). Trimming removed 4 bases from V and 8 bases from J, with 12 bases in between. This CDR3 has 13 amino acids. The CDR3 sequence: CASSSNGGDEQFF. CDR3 in DNA: TGTGCCAGCAGCTCGAATGGGGGCGATGAGCAGTTCTTC.

The table lists this clone with a count of one. The chain joins TRBV7-9 to TRBJ1-3, with D hard to call. The CDR3 length is 12 residues. Trimming shortened V by 5 bases and J by 11 bases, and 13 bases separated the two germline ends. CDR1 is SEHNR and CDR2 is FQNEAQ in the germline V gene (reference sequence). The CDR3 nucleotides read TGTGCCAGCAGCGGCGGGTTGCCAGCCATATATTTT. This translates into CASSGGLPAIYF.

V gene TRBV7-9 combines with J gene TRBJ2-7; 7 positions agree with TRBD1. This CDR3 has 14 residues. The J segment lost 0 bases and the V segment lost 5 bases, leaving 4 bases of the junction unmatched. Germline CDR1 SEHNR, CDR2 FQNEAQ (reference sequence). CDR3 in DNA: TGTGCCAGCAGCCCTGGGACAGTCTCCTACGAGCAGTACTTC. Translated: CASSPGTVSYEQYF.

The CDR3 spells CAWSRGGGDRGNQPQHF. The DNA for the CDR3 is TGTGCCTGGAGTCGAGGGGGAGGCGACAGGGGGAATCAGCCCCAGCATTTT. The V gene is TRBV30, the J gene TRBJ1-5; 9 bases are a match to TRBD1. The CDR3 has 17 amino acids. Losses at the gene ends were 2 bases for V and 4 bases for J; bases not matched to a gene: 12. Per the germline V gene, CDR1 is GTSNPN and CDR2 is SVGIG (reference sequence).

V and J are TRBV19 and TRBJ2-7; 9 bases map to TRBD2. Germline V lookup: CDR1 LNHDA, CDR2 SQIVND (reference sequence). The CDR3 totals 15 residues. The trim removed 6 bases at V and 0 bases at J, leaving 6 bases unmatched. The CDR3 coding sequence is TGTGCCAGTAGCCCGGCTAGCGGGATCTCCTACGAGCAGTACTTC. It yields the protein CASSPASGISYEQYF.